Listed below are T cell receptor beta chains from one sample, sequenced in a study of T cell repertoires in cytomegalovirus infection. One entry per CDR3 protein results from TCRdb running MiXCR on the reads. The data show about 300,000 distinct CDR3 sequences, with around 25% seen just once and around 13% held by the top ten. Sequencing was performed on PBMCs. The receptors stem from a human donor in good health (CMV status not recorded). Some clones in this sample may be carry-over from other donors' samples. The CDR3 runs from the conserved cysteine through the conserved F or W. The size field is filled for only some rows; it gives once, few, many or a size class.

CDR3 | size | J | V
CASSLASFDEQYF | once | TRBJ2-7 | TRBV7-9
CASRAQGANEQYF | many | TRBJ2-7 | TRBV28
CASSPYQGGATNEKLFF | . | TRBJ1-4 | TRBV12-3/TRBV12-4
CASCEPVGGELFF | . | TRBJ2-2 | TRBV27
CASSYDAQPTYTDTQYF | . | TRBJ2-3 | TRBV6-6
CASSFGISYEQYF | few | TRBJ2-7 | TRBV12-3/TRBV12-4
CASSFGGASTDTQYF | many | TRBJ2-3 | TRBV7-2
CATRIGGGGYTF | . | TRBJ1-2 | TRBV28
CSVIFLGATNEKLFF | . | TRBJ1-4 | TRBV29-1
CASRPQGPRPSGSSYEQYF | few | TRBJ2-7 | TRBV5-6
CASSEEGQGVSPHHYEQYF | few | TRBJ2-7 | TRBV6-1
CASSPYSSNQPQHF | . | TRBJ1-5 | TRBV6-1
CASSTGTGSGNTEAFF | . | TRBJ1-1 | TRBV19
CSAAGTGGERETQYF | few | TRBJ2-5 | TRBV20-1
CASSLVLGTPEAFF | . | TRBJ1-1 | TRBV5-1
CASSRTGELGEQYF | . | TRBJ2-7 | TRBV12-3/TRBV12-4
CASSRQPGDTQYF | many | TRBJ2-3 | TRBV7-2
CASSLVAGGVYEQYF | . | TRBJ2-7 | TRBV7-2
CASSLPGLTYYF | once | TRBJ2-3 | TRBV7-2
CASRMRGDLYEQYF | many | TRBJ2-7 | TRBV7-2
CASSLKVGGPYEQYF | few | TRBJ2-7 | TRBV7-6
CASSLVGTLYEQYF | many | TRBJ2-7 | TRBV7-2
CASSSYGQYYEKLFF | few | TRBJ1-4 | TRBV5-1
CASSFTSGRAADTQYF | many | TRBJ2-3 | TRBV7-2
CASSLAAGGSYEQYF | many | TRBJ2-7 | TRBV7-2
CASRPPPGTPNTEAFF | few | TRBJ1-1 | TRBV19
CASSPAPGGLYEQYF | . | TRBJ2-7 | TRBV5-1
CASSQPDGKEKLFF | few | TRBJ1-4 | TRBV28
CASREGLEQFF | . | TRBJ2-1 | TRBV10-2
CASSLGTSGGSTYEQYF | many | TRBJ2-7 | TRBV7-2
CSARGGWTEKLFF | . | TRBJ1-4 | TRBV29-1
CASSRTGTMYGYTF | . | TRBJ1-2 | TRBV6-5
CASSLGSSANYGYTF | many | TRBJ1-2 | TRBV7-2
CASSFNKGSYEQYF | many | TRBJ2-7 | TRBV7-8
CASSQDSGTVRSGNTIYF | . | TRBJ1-3 | TRBV4-2